This TCR beta chain emerged from a study of tumor and adjacent non-tumor tissue in lung cancer. Of note for this clonotype: A junction end diverges from the germline sequence, so it may reflect a read error.

The template was RNA from unsorted bulk tissue. This non-tumor lung sample came from over 3 cm beyond the tumor edge. CDR3 size: 14 residues. CDR1 and CDR2 (germline): LGHNA, YNFKEQ. The library came from three nested PCR rounds adapted from ARM-PCR protocols. TCRdb processed the multiplex PCR reads anew with MiXCR; each CDR3 protein has one entry. The repertoire holds approximately 100,000 distinct CDR3 sequences, with about 61% as singletons. The rearrangement joins TRBV4-2 to TRBJ2-7; 7 bases are shared with TRBD1. The source is a man aged 60 to 75 with non-small cell lung cancer. Sequencing was performed on distant non-tumor lung tissue. CDR3 sequence: CASCSRDRPYEQYF. In DNA form, the CDR3 reads TGTGCCAGCTGCTCTCGGGACAGACCCTACGAGCAATACTTC.